This TCR beta chain derives from a study of cytomegalovirus exposure and HLA in healthy donors. For the study at large: Membership in the Caucasian-associated ancestry cluster was found for approximately 85% of approximately 430 genotyped donors. Broader study findings: Apart from CMV serostatus, no immune exposure information was available. In a later analysis, across HLA loci, associated TCR counts were highest for DRB1, lowest for HLA-C. In an earlier analysis, about 87% or about 30%: the productive usage of most TCR beta V segments.

Comments on this clone: Its antigen is not known.

The PCR ran on 60 Vbeta and 13 Jbeta primers. Repertoires were generated with immunoSEQ multiplex PCR, while TCRdb's copy carries only in-frame clones and drops some. The table includes approximately 180,000 clones, roughly 87% detected once. CDR3 length equals 13 residues. Germline V lookup: CDR1 MDHEN, CDR2 SYDVKM. V was pared by 5 bases and J by 2 bases, with 3 bases of the junction left unmatched. Sequences were obtained from PBMCs. This TCR came from a girl younger than two in good health and CMV-seronegative. The chain is built from TRBV28 and TRBJ2-7; 7 bases are shared with TRBD1. The CDR3 protein is CASSLDRAYEQYF. The DNA for the CDR3 is TGTGCCAGCAGTCTCGACAGGGCCTACGAGCAGTACTTC. Supplemented by reference TRBV28 and TRBJ2-7, the full variable domain reads DVKVTQSSRYLVKRTGEKVFLECVQDMDHENMFWYRQDPGLGLRLIYFSYDVKMKEKGDIPEGYSVSREKKERFSLILESASTNQTSMYLCASSLDRAYEQYFGPGTRLTVT.